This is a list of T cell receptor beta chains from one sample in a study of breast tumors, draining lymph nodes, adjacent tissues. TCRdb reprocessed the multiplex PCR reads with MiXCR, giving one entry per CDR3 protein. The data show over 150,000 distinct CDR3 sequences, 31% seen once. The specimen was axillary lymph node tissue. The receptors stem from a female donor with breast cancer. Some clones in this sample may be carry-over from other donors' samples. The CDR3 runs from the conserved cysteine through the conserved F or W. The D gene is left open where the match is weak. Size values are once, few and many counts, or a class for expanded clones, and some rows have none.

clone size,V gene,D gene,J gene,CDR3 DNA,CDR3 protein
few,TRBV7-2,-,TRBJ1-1,TGTGCCAGCAGCTCCCGCCGGAAGGGGGGGACTGAAGCTTTCTTT,CASSSRRKGGTEAFF
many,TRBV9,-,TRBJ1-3,TGTGCCAGCAGCGTAGGAGTAGTCCGCTCTGGAAACACCATATATTTT,CASSVGVVRSGNTIYF
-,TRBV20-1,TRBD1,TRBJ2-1,TGCAGTGCTAGCAGGGGGAGCTCCTACAAGGAGCGGTTCTTC,CSASRGSSYKERFF
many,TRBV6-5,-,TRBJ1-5,TGTGCCAGCAGTGGAGATTGGGGAGGCAATCAGCCCCAGCATTTT,CASSGDWGGNQPQHF
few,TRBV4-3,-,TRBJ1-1,TGCGCCAGCAGCCCGGGGACTATGAACACTGAAGCTTTCTTT,CASSPGTMNTEAFF
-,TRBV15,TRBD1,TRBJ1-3,TGTGCCACCAGCAGAGGGACAGGGGGCATCGAGGGGGGAAACACCATATATTTT,CATSRGTGGIEGGNTIYF
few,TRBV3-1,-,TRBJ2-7,TGTGCCAGCAGTCGGGGGGACATCCCCCGCGTAGGCGAGCAGTACTTC,CASSRGDIPRVGEQYF
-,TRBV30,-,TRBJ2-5,TGTGCCTGGAGTGTAACAGAGAACTTGGAGACCCAGTACTTC,CAWSVTENLETQYF
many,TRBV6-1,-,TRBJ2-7,TGTGCCAGCAGCCGGGACGGAAACTACGAGCAGTACTTC,CASSRDGNYEQYF
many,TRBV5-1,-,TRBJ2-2,TGCGCCAGCAGCTTGGATCGGGCCCCCGGGGAGCTGTTTTTT,CASSLDRAPGELFF
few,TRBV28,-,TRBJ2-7,TGTGCCAGCAGTTTTCACGGCAACTACGAGCAGTACTTC,CASSFHGNYEQYF
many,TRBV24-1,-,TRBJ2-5,TGTGCCACCAGTGATAGCAGGGAAGGTCGAGAGACCCAGTACTTC,CATSDSREGRETQYF
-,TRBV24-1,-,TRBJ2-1,TGTGCCCCGAAGGGGAAAGGCAATGAGCAGTTCTTC,CAPKGKGNEQFF
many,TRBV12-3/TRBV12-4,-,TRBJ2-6,TGTGCCAGCAGTTTAACAGGCCTCTCTGGGGCCAACGTCCTGACTTTC,CASSLTGLSGANVLTF
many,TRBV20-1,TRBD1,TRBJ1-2,TGCAGTGCTCGGACAGGGGGTTCGGGGGGTAACGGCTACACCTTC,CSARTGGSGGNGYTF
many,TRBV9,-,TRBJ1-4,TGTGCCAGCAACACCCGGGGAGGGGCTAATGAAAAACTGTTTTTT,CASNTRGGANEKLFF
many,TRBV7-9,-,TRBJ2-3,TGTGCCAGCAGCCCCTTCCTCGGGGGCGGCACAGATACGCAGTATTTT,CASSPFLGGGTDTQYF
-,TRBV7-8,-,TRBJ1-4,TGTGCCAGCAGCTTAGCGGGGGGGCCGGGACCTAATGAAAAACTGTTTTTT,CASSLAGGPGPNEKLFF
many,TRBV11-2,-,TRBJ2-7,TGTGCCAGCAGCTTCGCTGGGGAGCAGTACTTC,CASSFAGEQYF
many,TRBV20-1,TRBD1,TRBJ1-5,TGCAGTGCCGGGACAGGGATCAATCAGCCCCAGCATTTT,CSAGTGINQPQHF
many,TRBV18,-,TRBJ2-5,TGTGCCAGCTCACTTAGTAGCGAGACCCAGTACTTC,CASSLSSETQYF